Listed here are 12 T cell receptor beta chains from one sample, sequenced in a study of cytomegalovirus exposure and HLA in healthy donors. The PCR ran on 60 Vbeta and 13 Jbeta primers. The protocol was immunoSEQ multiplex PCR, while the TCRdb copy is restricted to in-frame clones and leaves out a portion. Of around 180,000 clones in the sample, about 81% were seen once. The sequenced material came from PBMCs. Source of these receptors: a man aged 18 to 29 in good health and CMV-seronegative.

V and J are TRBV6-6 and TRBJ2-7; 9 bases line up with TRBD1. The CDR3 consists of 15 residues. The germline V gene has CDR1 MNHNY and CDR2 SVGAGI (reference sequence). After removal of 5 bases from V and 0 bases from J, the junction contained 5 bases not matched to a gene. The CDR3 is CASSKQGALSYEQYF. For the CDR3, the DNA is TGTGCCAGCAGTAAACAGGGGGCGCTCTCCTACGAGCAGTACTTC.

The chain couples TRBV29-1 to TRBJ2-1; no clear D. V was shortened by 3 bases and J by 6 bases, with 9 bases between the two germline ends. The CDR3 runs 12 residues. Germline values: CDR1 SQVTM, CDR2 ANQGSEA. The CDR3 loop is CSVDSLLNEQFF. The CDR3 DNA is TGCAGCGTTGATTCCCTTCTCAATGAGCAGTTCTTC.

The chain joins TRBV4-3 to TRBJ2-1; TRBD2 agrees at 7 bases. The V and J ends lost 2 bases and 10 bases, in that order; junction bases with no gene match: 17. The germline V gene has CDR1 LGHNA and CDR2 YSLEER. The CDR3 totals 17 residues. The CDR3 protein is CASSQHPPSGGSGEQFF. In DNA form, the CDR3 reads TGCGCCAGCAGCCAACACCCCCCTAGCGGTGGAAGCGGGGAGCAGTTCTTC.

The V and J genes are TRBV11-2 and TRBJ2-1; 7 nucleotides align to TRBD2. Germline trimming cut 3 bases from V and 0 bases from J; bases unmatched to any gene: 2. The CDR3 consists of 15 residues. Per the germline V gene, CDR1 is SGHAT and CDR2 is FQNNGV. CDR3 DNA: TGTGCCAGCAGCTTCCGGACTAGCTCCTACAATGAGCAGTTCTTC. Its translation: CASSFRTSSYNEQFF.

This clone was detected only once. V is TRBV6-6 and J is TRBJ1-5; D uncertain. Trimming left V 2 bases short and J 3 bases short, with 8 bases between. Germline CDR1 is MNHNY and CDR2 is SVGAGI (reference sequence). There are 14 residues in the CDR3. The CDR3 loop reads CASSYGRSNQPQHF. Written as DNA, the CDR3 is TGTGCCAGCAGTTACGGCAGGTCCAATCAGCCCCAGCATTTT.

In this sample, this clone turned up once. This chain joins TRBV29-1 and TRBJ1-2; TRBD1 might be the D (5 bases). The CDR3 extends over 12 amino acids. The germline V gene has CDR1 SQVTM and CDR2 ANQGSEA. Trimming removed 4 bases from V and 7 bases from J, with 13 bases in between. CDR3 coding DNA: TGCAGCGTTGGCGAGACAGATCGTGGCTACACCTTC. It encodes CSVGETDRGYTF.

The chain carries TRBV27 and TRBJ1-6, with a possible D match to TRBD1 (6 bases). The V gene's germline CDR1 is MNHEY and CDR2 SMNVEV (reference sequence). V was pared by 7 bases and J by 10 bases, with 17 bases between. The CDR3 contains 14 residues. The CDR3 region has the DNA TGTGCCAGCAAGGAACAGGGATCAGGGTCACCCCTCCACTTT. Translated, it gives CASKEQGSGSPLHF.

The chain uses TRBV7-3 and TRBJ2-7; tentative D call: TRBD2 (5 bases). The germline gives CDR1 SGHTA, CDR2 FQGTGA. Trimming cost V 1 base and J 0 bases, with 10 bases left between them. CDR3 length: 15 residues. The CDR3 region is CASSLKFGDSYEQYF. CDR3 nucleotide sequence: TGTGCCAGCAGCTTAAAGTTCGGGGACTCCTACGAGCAGTACTTC. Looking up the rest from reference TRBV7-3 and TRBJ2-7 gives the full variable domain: GAGVSQTPSNKVTEKGKYVELRCDPISGHTALYWYRQSLGQGPEFLIYFQGTGAADDSGLPNDRFFAVRPEGSVSTLKIQRTERGDSAVYLCASSLKFGDSYEQYFGPGTRLTVT.

The CDR3 bases are TGTGCCAGCAGTTTAAAATCTCTGGGGGCTGGGATCACCGGGGAGCTGTTTTTT. This gives the protein CASSLKSLGAGITGELFF. V and J are TRBV11-2 and TRBJ2-2, with a tentative D call TRBD1 (6 bases). V was shortened by 6 bases and J by 4 bases, with 24 bases between the two germline ends. The germline CDR1 and CDR2 sequences are SGHAT and FQNNGV. CDR3 length: 18 residues.

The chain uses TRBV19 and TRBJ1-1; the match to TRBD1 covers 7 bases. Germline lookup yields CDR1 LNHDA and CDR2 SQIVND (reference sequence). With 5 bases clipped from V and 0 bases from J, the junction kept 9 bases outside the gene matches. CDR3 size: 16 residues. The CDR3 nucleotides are TGTGCCAGTAGTCCTAGAGGGGGCAGTATGAACACTGAAGCTTTCTTT. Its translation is CASSPRGGSMNTEAFF.

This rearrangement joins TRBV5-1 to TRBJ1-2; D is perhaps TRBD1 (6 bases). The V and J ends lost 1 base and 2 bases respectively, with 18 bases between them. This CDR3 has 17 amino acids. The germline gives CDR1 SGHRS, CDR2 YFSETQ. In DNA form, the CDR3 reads TGCGCCAGCAGCTTGATCGCTCAGGGGAGGGCGAACTATGGCTACACCTTC. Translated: CASSLIAQGRANYGYTF.

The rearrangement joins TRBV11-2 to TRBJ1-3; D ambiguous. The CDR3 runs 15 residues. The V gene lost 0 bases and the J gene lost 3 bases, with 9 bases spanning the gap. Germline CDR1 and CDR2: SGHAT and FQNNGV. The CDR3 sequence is CASSLEGSSGNTIYF. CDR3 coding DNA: TGTGCCAGCAGCTTAGAGGGGAGTAGTGGAAACACCATATATTTT. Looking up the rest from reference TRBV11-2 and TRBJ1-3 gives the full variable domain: EAGVAQSPRYKIIEKRQSVAFWCNPISGHATLYWYQQILGQGPKLLIQFQNNGVVDDSQLPKDRFSAERLKGVDSTLKIQPAKLEDSAVYLCASSLEGSSGNTIYFGEGSWLTVV.